Presented here are 4 T cell receptor beta chains from one specimen sequenced in a study of shared clonotypes between healthy human individuals. Some clones are missing from TCRdb's copy, which holds only in-frame ones; the method was immunoSEQ multiplex PCR. The sample has just over 2,000,000 clones; 85% to 95% are singletons. The sample was naive CD4+ T cells sorted from blood. Subset indicated: CD45RA+ positively selected. The receptors here all came from a man between 18 and 35 years old in good health.

The CDR3, as DNA: TGTGCCACCAGCAGAGATTGGACGAATACAGTGGTCAGTGGAGCTTTCTTT. It codes for CATSRDWTNTVVSGAFF. The chain links TRBV15 to TRBJ1-1; unclear D gene. This CDR3 has 17 residues. V was pared by 0 bases and J by 10 bases, with 24 bases between. Germline V gene lookup returns CDR1 LNHNV and CDR2 YYDKDF (reference sequence).

J is TRBJ2-7 and V is TRBV25-1; possible D gene TRBD2, 6 bases. CDR1 and CDR2 (germline): MGHDK, SYGVNS. V lost 2 bases, J lost 6 bases, and 11 bases lay in between. This CDR3 has 13 residues. This chain's CDR3 is CASSERAGLEQYF. The CDR3 bases are TGTGCCAGCAGTGAACGGGCGGGGCTCGAGCAGTACTTC.

The chain recombines TRBV9 with TRBJ2-2; maybe TRBD1 (5 bases). V was trimmed by 1 base and J by 5 bases, leaving 12 bases between them. The CDR3 contains 15 residues. Looked up from germline, CDR1 is SGDLS and CDR2 is YYNGEE. DNA of the CDR3: TGTGCCAGCAGCGTAATGGGGCAGGTAACCGGGGAGCTGTTTTTT. Encoded protein: CASSVMGQVTGELFF.

V gene TRBV25-1 combines with J gene TRBJ1-5; D gene uncertain. Germline CDR1 reads MGHDK; CDR2 reads SYGVNS. This CDR3 has 14 amino acids. V was clipped by 9 bases and J by 0 bases, with 12 bases between them. CDR3 in DNA: TGTGCCAGTTTTGGGTTGAGTAGCAATCAGCCCCAGCATTTT. Translating gives CASFGLSSNQPQHF.